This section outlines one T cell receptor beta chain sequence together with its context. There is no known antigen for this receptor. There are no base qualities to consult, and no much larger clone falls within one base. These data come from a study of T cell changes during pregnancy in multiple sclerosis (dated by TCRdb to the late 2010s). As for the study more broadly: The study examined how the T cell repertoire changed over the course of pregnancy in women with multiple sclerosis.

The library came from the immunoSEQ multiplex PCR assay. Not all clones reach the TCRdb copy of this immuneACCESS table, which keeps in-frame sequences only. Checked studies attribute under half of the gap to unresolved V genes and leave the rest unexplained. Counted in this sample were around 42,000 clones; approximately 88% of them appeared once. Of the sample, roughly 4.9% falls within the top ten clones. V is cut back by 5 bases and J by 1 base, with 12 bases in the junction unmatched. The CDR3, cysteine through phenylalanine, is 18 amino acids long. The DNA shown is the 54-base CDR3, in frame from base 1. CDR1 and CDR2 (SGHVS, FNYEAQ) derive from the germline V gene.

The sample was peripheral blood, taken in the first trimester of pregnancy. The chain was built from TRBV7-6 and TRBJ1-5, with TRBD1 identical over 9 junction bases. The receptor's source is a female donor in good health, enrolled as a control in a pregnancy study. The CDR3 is CASSKYSTGGGSNQPQHF. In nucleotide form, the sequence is TGTGCCAGCAGCAAATACTCGACAGGGGGTGGGAGCAATCAGCCCCAGCATTTT.